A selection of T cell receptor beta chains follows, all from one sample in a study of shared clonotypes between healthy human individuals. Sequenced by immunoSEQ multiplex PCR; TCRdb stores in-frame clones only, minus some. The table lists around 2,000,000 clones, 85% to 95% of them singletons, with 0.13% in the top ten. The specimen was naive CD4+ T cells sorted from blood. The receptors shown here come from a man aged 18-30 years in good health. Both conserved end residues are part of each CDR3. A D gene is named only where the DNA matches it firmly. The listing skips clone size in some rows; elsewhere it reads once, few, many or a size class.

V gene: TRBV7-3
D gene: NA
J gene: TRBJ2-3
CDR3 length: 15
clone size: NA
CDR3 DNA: TGTGCCAGCAGCTTAAGGGCAGCTAGCACAGATACGCAGTATTTT
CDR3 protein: CASSLRAASTDTQYF

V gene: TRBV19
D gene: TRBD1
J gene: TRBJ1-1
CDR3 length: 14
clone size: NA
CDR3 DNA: TGTGCCAGTAGTCCCCCGGACAGGGCGGATGAAGCTTTCTTT
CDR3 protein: CASSPPDRADEAFF

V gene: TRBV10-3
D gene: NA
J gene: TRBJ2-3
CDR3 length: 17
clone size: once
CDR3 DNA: TGTGCCATCAGTGCGAACAGGATCTTATCGAACACAGATACGCAGTATTTT
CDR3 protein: CAISANRILSNTDTQYF

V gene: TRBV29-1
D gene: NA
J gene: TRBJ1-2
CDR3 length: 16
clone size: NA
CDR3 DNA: TGCAGCGTTGAAGACCGGGACACAATCTCTAACTATGGCTACACCTTC
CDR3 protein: CSVEDRDTISNYGYTF

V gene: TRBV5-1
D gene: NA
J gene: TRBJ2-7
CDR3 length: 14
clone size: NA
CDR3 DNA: TGCGCCAGCAGCCTGGGCGACGCTTCCTACGAGCAGTACTTC
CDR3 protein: CASSLGDASYEQYF

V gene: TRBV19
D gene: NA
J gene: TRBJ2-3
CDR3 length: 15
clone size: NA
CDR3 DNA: TGTGCCAGTAGTATATCGATCCAGGGCACAGATACGCAGTATTTT
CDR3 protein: CASSISIQGTDTQYF

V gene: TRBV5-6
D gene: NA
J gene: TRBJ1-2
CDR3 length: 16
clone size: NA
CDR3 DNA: TGTGCCAGCAGCTTGGTGGTCGAATTAAGGGGATATGGCTACACCTTC
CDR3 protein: CASSLVVELRGYGYTF

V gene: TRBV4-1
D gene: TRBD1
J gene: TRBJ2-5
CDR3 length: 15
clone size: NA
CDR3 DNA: TGCGCCAGCAGCCATAGTCCGGGACAGGGGGAGACCCAGTACTTC
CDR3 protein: CASSHSPGQGETQYF

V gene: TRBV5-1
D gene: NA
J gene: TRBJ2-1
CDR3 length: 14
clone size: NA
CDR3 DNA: TGCGCCAGCAGCTCGGTAGCCCGTGGGAACGAGCAGTTCTTC
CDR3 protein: CASSSVARGNEQFF

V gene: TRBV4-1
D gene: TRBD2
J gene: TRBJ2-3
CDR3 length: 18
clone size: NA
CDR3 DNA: TGCGCCAGCAGCCAAGGGGATTGGGGGGGAAGGAATCGAGATACGCAGTATTTT
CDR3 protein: CASSQGDWGGRNRDTQYF

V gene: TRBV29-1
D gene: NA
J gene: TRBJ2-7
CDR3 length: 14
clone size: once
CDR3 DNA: TGCAGCGTTCTCCGACAGCAGAACACCTACGAGCAGTACTTC
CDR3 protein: CSVLRQQNTYEQYF

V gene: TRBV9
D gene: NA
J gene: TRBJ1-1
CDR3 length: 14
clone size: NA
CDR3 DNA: TGTGCCAGCAGCGCCCACTTTACGGACACTGAAGCTTTCTTT
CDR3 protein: CASSAHFTDTEAFF

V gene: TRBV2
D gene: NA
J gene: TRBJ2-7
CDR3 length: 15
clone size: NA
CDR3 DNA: TGTGCCAGCAAGCAGGGGTTGTATAGCTCCTACGAGCAGTACTTC
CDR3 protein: CASKQGLYSSYEQYF

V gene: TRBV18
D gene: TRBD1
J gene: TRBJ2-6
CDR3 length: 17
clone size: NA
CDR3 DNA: TGTGCCAGCTCACCCGGGACAGGTACCTCTGGGGCCAACGTCCTGACTTTC
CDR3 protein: CASSPGTGTSGANVLTF

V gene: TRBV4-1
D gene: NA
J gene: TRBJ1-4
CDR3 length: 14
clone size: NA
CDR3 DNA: TGCGCCAGCAGCCCCGGACATGTGGATGAAAAACTGTTTTTT
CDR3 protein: CASSPGHVDEKLFF

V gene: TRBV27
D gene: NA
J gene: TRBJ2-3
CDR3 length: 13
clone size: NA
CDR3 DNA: TGTGCCAGCTCATCGTATACCACAGATACGCAGTATTTT
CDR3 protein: CASSSYTTDTQYF

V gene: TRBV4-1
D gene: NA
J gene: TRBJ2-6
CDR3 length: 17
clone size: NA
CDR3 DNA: TGCGCCAGCAGCCAGGTTCCGACTAACTCTGGGGCCAACGTCCTGACTTTC
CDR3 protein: CASSQVPTNSGANVLTF

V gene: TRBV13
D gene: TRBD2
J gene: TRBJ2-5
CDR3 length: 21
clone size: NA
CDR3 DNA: TGTGCCAGCAGCTTAGGCGCGGGTCCGTGGGAGGGCCTGATCGTTCAAGAGACCCAGTACTTC
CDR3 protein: CASSLGAGPWEGLIVQETQYF

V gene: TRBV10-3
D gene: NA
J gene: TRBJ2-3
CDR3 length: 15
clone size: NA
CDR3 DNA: TGTGCCATCAGTGAAGACCCGGGTATTCTGAATACGCAGTATTTT
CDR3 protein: CAISEDPGILNTQYF

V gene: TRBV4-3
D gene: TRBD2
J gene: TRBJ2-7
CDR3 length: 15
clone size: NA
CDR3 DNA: TGCGCCAGCAGCCAGGGGGCGGGAGGGATCTACGAGCAGTACTTC
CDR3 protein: CASSQGAGGIYEQYF

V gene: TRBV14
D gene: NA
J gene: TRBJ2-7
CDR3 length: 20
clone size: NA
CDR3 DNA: TGTGCCAGCAGCCAAGACGCAGTCGGCAGGGGGGAGGAAAGGTCCTACGAGCAGTACTTC
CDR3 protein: CASSQDAVGRGEERSYEQYF

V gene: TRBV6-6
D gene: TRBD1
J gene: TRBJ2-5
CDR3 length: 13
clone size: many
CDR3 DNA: TGTGCCAGCAGTCAGACAGGGGTAGAGACCCAGTACTTC
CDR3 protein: CASSQTGVETQYF

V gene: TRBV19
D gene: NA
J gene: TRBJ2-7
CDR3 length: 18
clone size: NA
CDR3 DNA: TGTGCCAGTAGTATAGTCAGGTTTAGGCAGGCGGCATTGGACGAGCAGTACTTC
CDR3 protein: CASSIVRFRQAALDEQYF

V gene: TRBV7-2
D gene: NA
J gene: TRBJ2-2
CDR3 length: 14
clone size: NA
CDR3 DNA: TGTGCCAGCAGCTTAGCGCTCTCGACCGGGGAGCTGTTTTTT
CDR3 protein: CASSLALSTGELFF

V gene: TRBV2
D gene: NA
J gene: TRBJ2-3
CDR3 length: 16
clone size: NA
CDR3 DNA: TGTGCCAGCAGGGAAAGATCTACAGGCAGCACAGATACGCAGTATTTT
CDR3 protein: CASRERSTGSTDTQYF

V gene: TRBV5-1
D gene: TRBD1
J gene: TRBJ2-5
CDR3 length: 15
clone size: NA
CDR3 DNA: TGCGCCAGCAGCTTATGGACAGGGGCAGGGGAGACCCAGTACTTC
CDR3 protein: CASSLWTGAGETQYF

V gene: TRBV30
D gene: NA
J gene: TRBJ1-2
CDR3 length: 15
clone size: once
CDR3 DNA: TGTGCCTGGAGTGTAGACTTCCTCAGGGAGAGGGGCTACACCTTC
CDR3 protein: CAWSVDFLRERGYTF

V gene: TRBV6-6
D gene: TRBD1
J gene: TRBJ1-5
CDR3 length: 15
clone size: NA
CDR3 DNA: TGTGCCAGCAAACGACAGGGGGCTGAGGATCAGCCCCAGCATTTT
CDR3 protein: CASKRQGAEDQPQHF

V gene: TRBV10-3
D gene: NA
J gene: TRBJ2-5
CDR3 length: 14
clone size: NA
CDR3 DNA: TGTGCCATCACATCGGGCCCGCACCAAGAGACCCAGTACTTC
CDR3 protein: CAITSGPHQETQYF

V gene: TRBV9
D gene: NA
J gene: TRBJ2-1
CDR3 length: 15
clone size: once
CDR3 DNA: TGTGCCAGCAGCCTAGTAACCGGGAACGGGAATGAGCAGTTCTTC
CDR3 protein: CASSLVTGNGNEQFF

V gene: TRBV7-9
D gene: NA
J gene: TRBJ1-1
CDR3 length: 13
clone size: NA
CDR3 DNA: TGTGCCAGCAGCTTACGTGGTTTCACTGAAGCTTTCTTT
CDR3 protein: CASSLRGFTEAFF

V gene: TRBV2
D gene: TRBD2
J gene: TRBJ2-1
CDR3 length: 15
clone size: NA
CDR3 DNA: TGTGCCAGCAGGCTCAGTCTAGCGGGGGACAATGAGCAGTTCTTC
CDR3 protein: CASRLSLAGDNEQFF

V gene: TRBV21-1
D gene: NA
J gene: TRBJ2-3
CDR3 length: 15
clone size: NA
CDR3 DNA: TGTGCCAGCAGCAAAGCCCGGACTCGGATGGTTACGCAGTATTTT
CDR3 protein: CASSKARTRMVTQYF

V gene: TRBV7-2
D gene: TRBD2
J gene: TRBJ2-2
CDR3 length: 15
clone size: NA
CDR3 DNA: TGTGCCAGCAGCCTTGGACTAGCCGTTACCGGGGAGCTGTTTTTT
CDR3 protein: CASSLGLAVTGELFF

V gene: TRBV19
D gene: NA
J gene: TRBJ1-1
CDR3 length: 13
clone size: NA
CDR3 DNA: TGTGCCAGTAGTATCGTGGGGAGTGCTGAAGCTTTCTTT
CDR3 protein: CASSIVGSAEAFF

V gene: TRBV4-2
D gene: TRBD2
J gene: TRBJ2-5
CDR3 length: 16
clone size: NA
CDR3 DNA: TGTGCCAGCAGAGAACTAGCGGGGAAAGAACAAGAGACCCAGTACTTC
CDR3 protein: CASRELAGKEQETQYF

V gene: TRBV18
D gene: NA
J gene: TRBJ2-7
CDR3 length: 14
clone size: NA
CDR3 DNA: TGTGCCAGCTCACCACCGGGACAACCCTACGAGCAGTACTTC
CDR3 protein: CASSPPGQPYEQYF

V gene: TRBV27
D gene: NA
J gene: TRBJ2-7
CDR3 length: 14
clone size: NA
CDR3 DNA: TGTGCCAGCAGTACGCGGCAGGGGTCCTACGAGCAGTACTTC
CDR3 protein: CASSTRQGSYEQYF

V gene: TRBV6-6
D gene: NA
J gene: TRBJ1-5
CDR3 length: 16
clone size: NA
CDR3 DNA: TGTGCCAGCAGCGAACGGGACACTGTGAGCAATCAGCCCCAGCATTTT
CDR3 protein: CASSERDTVSNQPQHF

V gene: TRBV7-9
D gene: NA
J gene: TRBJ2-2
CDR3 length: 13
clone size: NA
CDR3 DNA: TGTGCCAGCAGCTTCCGGACTATCGGGGAGCTGTTTTTT
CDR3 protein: CASSFRTIGELFF

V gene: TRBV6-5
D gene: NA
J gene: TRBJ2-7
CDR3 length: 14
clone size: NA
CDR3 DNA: TGTGCCAGCAGTTCCCGGGAGTCCACCTACGAGCAGTACTTC
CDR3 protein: CASSSRESTYEQYF

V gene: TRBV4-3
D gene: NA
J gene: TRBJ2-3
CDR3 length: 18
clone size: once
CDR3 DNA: TGCGCCAGCAGCCAAGATGTGGCGGGCGTGACTAGCACAGATACGCAGTATTTT
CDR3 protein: CASSQDVAGVTSTDTQYF

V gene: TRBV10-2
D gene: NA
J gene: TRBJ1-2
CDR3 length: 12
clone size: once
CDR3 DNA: TGCGTCAGCAGCCAGCTAAACTATGGCTACACCTTC
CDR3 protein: CVSSQLNYGYTF

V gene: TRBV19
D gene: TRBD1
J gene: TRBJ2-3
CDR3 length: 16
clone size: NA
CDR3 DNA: TGTGCCAGTAGTAACCCGGGACAGAAAGCCACAGATACGCAGTATTTT
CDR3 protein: CASSNPGQKATDTQYF

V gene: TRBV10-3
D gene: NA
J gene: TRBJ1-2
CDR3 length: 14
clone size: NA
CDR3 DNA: TGTGCCATCAGTGACGTCAGGGCCAACTATGGCTACACCTTC
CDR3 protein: CAISDVRANYGYTF

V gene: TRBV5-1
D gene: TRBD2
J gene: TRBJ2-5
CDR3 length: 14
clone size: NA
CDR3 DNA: TGCGCCAGCAGCTTGGACCTAGCGGGAGCACCCAAGTACTTC
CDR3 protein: CASSLDLAGAPKYF

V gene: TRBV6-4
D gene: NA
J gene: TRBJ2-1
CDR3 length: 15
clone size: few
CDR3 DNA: TGTGCCAGCAGTGACTCCTGGGGCCTAAGGACTGAGCAGTTCTTC
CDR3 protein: CASSDSWGLRTEQFF

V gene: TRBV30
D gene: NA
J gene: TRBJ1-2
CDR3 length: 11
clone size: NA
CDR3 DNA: TGTGCCTGGAGTGTCGACTATGGCTACACCTTC
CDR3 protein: CAWSVDYGYTF

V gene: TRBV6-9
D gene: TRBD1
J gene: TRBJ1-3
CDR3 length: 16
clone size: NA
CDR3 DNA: TGTGCCAGCAATTCCCCAGGGGGTCACTCTGGAAACACCATATATTTT
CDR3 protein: CASNSPGGHSGNTIYF

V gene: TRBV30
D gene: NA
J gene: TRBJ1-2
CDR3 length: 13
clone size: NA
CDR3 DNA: TGTGCCTGGACCCCTTTTCTTCGGGAGGGCTACACCTTC
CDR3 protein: CAWTPFLREGYTF

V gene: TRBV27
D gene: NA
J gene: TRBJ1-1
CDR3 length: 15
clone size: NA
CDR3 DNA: TGTGCCAGCAGTTTGGGTGGGCAGGTGAGCACTGAAGCTTTCTTT
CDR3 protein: CASSLGGQVSTEAFF